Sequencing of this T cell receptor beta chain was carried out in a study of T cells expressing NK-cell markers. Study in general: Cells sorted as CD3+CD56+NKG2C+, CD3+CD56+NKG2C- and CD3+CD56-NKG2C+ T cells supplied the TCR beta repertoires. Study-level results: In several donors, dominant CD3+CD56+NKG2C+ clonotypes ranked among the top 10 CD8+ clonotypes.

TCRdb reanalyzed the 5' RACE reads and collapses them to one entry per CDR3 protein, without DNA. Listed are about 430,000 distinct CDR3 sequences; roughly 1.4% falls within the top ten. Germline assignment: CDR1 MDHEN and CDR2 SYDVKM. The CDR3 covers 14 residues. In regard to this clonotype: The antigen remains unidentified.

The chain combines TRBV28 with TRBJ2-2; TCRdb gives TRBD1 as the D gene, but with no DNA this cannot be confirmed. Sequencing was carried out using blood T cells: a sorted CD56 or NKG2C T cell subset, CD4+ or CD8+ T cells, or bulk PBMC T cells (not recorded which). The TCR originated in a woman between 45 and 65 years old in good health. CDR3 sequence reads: CASSSPGFTGELFF.